This entry is about one T cell receptor beta chain. Its matching antigen is unknown. Each sample had two DNA replicates, around 0.53 ug blood or around 1.5 ug tissue. Assay used: immunoSEQ multiplex PCR; TCRdb lists only in-frame clones, some missing. The table lists about 30,000 clones, 72% of them singletons. Germline V CDR1 and CDR2: SEHNR, FQNEAQ (reference sequence). The CDR3 has 17 residues. After removal of 0 bases from V and 10 bases from J, the junction contained 9 bases not matched to a gene. The data are from a study of early stage breast cancer tumors. About the research overall: Of around 15 invasive breast tumors, 11 to 12 were hormone receptor-positive, HER2-negative.

Study-level points and caveats: Tumors had approximately 2.5-fold higher T cell density and higher clonality than adjacent normal breast tissue. Most shared enriched TCRB sequences were commonly generated ones.

J is TRBJ2-1 and V is TRBV7-9; 13 nucleotides match TRBD2. The specimen was blood. This TCR was recovered from a person aged 50 to 59 with breast cancer. The chain's CDR3 is CASSLARGLAGVEEQFF. The CDR3 DNA follows: TGTGCCAGCAGCTTAGCGAGAGGACTAGCGGGAGTGGAAGAGCAGTTCTTC.